These 14 T cell receptor beta chains were all obtained from the same sample, sequenced in a study of vaccination and CD4 T cells after COVID-19. Which antigens these TCRs recognize remains unknown. The treatment was: roughly 10-day PBMC culture with coronavirus spike peptide pools or control peptides (ViraFEST assay). The Oncomine TCR Beta short-read assay was what sequenced the DNA obtained from cultured CD4+ T cells. TCRdb used MiXCR to reprocess the PCR reads, holding one entry per CDR3 protein. Of 15,000 or so distinct CDR3 sequences detected, around a third appear once; the ten largest clones hold roughly 17%. Specimen: cultured CD4+ T cells from blood. Receptors were obtained from a human donor with COVID-19.

This clonotype was picked up a small number of times. The chain is built from TRBV6-1 and TRBJ2-3, with no clear D. V lost 6 bases to trimming and J lost 3 bases, with 10 bases between them. The CDR3 totals 13 residues. Germline loops: CDR1 MNHNS, CDR2 SASEGT. CDR3 in DNA: TGTGCCAGCAGCCCCCCCGGGACAGATACGCAGTATTTT. Translating gives CASSPPGTDTQYF.

This clonotype was seen a few times. The V and J genes are TRBV28 and TRBJ2-5; D assignment may be TRBD1 or TRBD2 (6 bases each). This CDR3 comprises 19 residues. Germline CDR1 MDHEN, CDR2 SYDVKM. V was trimmed by 8 bases and J by 5 bases, leaving 33 bases between them. This CDR3 is CASPKTGAGTASAGETQYF. The CDR3 DNA is TGTGCCAGCCCTAAGACGGGGGCAGGGACCGCGTCGGCGGGGGAGACCCAGTACTTC.

This clonotype has a handful of counts. The chain couples TRBV6-1 to TRBJ2-3; D may be TRBD2 (5 bases). Germline V CDR1 and CDR2: MNHNS, SASEGT. This CDR3 is built from 12 residues. Trimming pared 6 bases from V and 5 bases from J, leaving 9 bases between. CDR3 loop: CASSIRGDTQYF. CDR3 in DNA: TGTGCCAGCAGCATACGGGGAGATACGCAGTATTTT.

About this clonotype: The junction differs from germline at one of its ends, possibly a read error. V is TRBV7-7 and J is TRBJ2-2; D is perhaps TRBD2 (7 bases). Germline CDR1 reads SSHAT; CDR2 reads FNYEAQ (reference sequence). The CDR3 has 16 residues. The CDR3 sequence is CASSPLRGAGTGELFF. DNA of the CDR3: TGTGCTAGCAGCCCCTTACGGGGGGCCGGGACCGGGGAGCTGTTTTTT.

The V gene is TRBV11-2, the J gene TRBJ1-1; possibly TRBD1 for D (5 bases). This CDR3 spans 13 amino acids. Trimming removed 2 bases at V and 7 bases at J, with 11 bases between. The germline V gene encodes CDR1 SGHAT and CDR2 FQNNGV. CDR3 amino acids: CASSLRGSGEAFF. CDR3 DNA: TGTGCCAGCAGCTTAAGGGGTTCGGGTGAAGCTTTCTTT.

V and J are TRBV20-1 and TRBJ2-3, with D perhaps assigned TRBD1 or TRBD2 (5 bases each). Germline V gives CDR1 DFQATT, CDR2 SNEGSKA (reference sequence). V shed 6 bases and J shed 7 bases, with 20 bases lying between them. The CDR3 extends over 14 amino acids. The CDR3 DNA reads as TGCAGTGCCCCGGTTGGGGGTAGGACATATACGCAGTATTTT. This encodes CSAPVGGRTYTQYF.

The V and J genes are TRBV6-1 and TRBJ1-2; unclear D gene. Germline CDR1 and CDR2: MNHNS and SASEGT. V shed 8 bases and J shed 0 bases, with 7 bases lying between them. The CDR3 has 12 residues. The CDR3 sequence: CASGEANYGYTF. The CDR3 DNA reads as TGTGCCAGCGGGGAGGCTAACTATGGCTACACCTTC.

The chain employs TRBV2 and TRBJ1-2; TRBD1 matches 8 bases. The germline gives CDR1 SNHLY, CDR2 FYNNEI. V was pared by 0 bases and J by 4 bases, with 4 bases of the junction left unmatched. The CDR3 extends over 15 amino acids. The CDR3 spells CASSEASGGVYGYTF. The CDR3, as DNA: TGTGCCAGCAGTGAAGCCTCAGGGGGCGTCTATGGCTACACCTTC.

This clonotype has just a few counts. This chain uses TRBV18 with TRBJ2-2; possible D gene TRBD1, 5 bases. Trimming removed 5 bases at V and 1 base at J, with 8 bases between. Germline CDR1 is KGHSH and CDR2 is LQKENI. The CDR3 is 14 amino acids. The CDR3 protein is CASSNDRNTGELFF. CDR3 sequence (DNA): TGTGCCAGCTCAAATGACAGGAACACCGGGGAGCTGTTTTTT.

The J gene is TRBJ1-5, the V gene TRBV10-3, with 7 bases fitting TRBD1. This CDR3 is built from 13 residues. CDR1 and CDR2 from the germline V gene are ENHRY and SYGVKD. V gave up 6 bases and J gave up 7 bases; unmatched junction bases: 6. The CDR3 reads CAIRGQPEQPQHF. Here the CDR3 DNA reads TGTGCCATCAGGGGACAGCCGGAACAGCCCCAGCATTTT.

This rearrangement joins TRBV7-9 to TRBJ1-5, with 9 bases that match TRBD1. The germline CDR1 and CDR2 sequences are SEHNR and FQNEAQ (reference sequence). The CDR3 consists of 15 residues. V lost 3 bases and J lost 5; bases outside the gene matches: 5. The CDR3 bases are TGTGCCAGCAGCTTCTCCACAGGGGGCGATCAGCCCCAGCATTTT. Translated, it gives CASSFSTGGDQPQHF. The full variable domain, completed using reference TRBV7-9 and TRBJ1-5, is DTGVSQNPRHKITKRGQNVTFRCDPISEHNRLYWYRQTLGQGPEFLTYFQNEAQLEKSRLLSDRFSAERPKGSFSTLEIQRTEQGDSAMYLCASSFSTGGDQPQHFGDGTRLSIL.

The rearrangement joins TRBV20-1 to TRBJ2-3, with 12 bases that match TRBD2. The CDR3 sequence is 14 residues long. V shed 6 bases and J 6 bases; nucleotides not matched to a gene: 7. CDR1 and CDR2 from the germline V gene are DFQATT and SNEGSKA (reference sequence). The CDR3 region is CSAPTSGGRDTQYF. In DNA form, the CDR3 reads TGCAGTGCGCCGACTAGCGGGGGACGTGATACGCAGTATTTT.

V is TRBV12-3 or TRBV12-4 and J is TRBJ2-5; D tentatively fits TRBD1 or TRBD2 (5 bases each). CDR3 length equals 14 residues. The germline V and J ends were trimmed by 5 bases and 5 bases, with 15 bases remaining between them. CDR3 in amino acids: CASSPGWGGETQYF. CDR3 DNA sequence: TGTGCCAGCAGTCCCGGTTGGGGCGGGGAGACCCAGTACTTC.

In this sample, this clonotype turned up a few times. The chain employs TRBV5-1 and TRBJ1-2, with 9 nucleotides matching TRBD1. The CDR3 runs 13 residues. J lost 4 bases, V lost 4 bases, and 2 bases had no gene match. Germline loops: CDR1 SGHRS, CDR2 YFSETQ. The CDR3 sequence: CASSTTGGYGYTF. CDR3 bases: TGCGCCAGCAGCACGACAGGGGGCTATGGCTACACCTTC.